A selection of T cell receptor beta chains follows, all from one sample in a study of T cell changes during pregnancy in multiple sclerosis. Clones were read by immunoSEQ multiplex PCR, and TCRdb kept only the in-frame ones, dropping some. The table has some 77,000 clones, just over 90% seen once; the top ten hold approximately 2.1%. This specimen consisted of peripheral blood, obtained in the second trimester of pregnancy. The source is a female donor in good health, enrolled as a control in a pregnancy study. CDR3s include the opening cysteine and the closing phenylalanine or tryptophan. D genes are given only for firm matches. Only part of the rows carry a size: once, few, many, or a class if the clone is expanded.

v_call,j_call,d_call,clone_size,cdr3_aa,cdr3_nt
TRBV5-4,TRBJ1-2,-,once,CASSPRQAVYGYTF,TGTGCCAGCAGCCCGCGACAGGCAGTCTATGGCTACACCTTC
TRBV5-1,TRBJ2-2,-,-,CATKMNTGELFF,TGCGCCACCAAAATGAACACCGGGGAGCTGTTTTTT
TRBV14,TRBJ1-2,-,-,CASSRERTGFGGYTF,TGTGCCAGCAGCCGAGAGCGAACAGGGTTTGGTGGCTACACCTTC
TRBV28,TRBJ1-5,TRBD1,once,CASSLGTGYSNQPQHF,TGTGCCAGCAGTTTGGGGACAGGCTATAGCAATCAGCCCCAGCATTTT
TRBV15,TRBJ1-2,TRBD1,-,CATDHPGQGIGYTF,TGTGCCACCGACCATCCGGGACAGGGCATTGGTTACACCTTC
TRBV6-5,TRBJ2-1,TRBD2,-,CASRLAGGPDNEQFF,TGTGCCAGCAGACTAGCGGGGGGTCCTGACAATGAGCAGTTCTTC
TRBV4-3,TRBJ1-1,-,-,CASSQLDRNTEAFF,TGCGCCAGCAGCCAACTGGACAGAAACACTGAAGCTTTCTTT
TRBV7-9,TRBJ2-1,-,-,CASSLGGRPYNEQFF,TGTGCCAGCAGCTTAGGGGGGCGTCCCTACAATGAGCAGTTCTTC
TRBV6-1,TRBJ2-5,-,-,CASSARDKRQGRGRETQYF,TGTGCCAGCAGTGCCAGAGACAAAAGACAGGGGAGGGGTCGAGAGACCCAGTACTTC
TRBV4-3,TRBJ2-3,-,-,CASSQDWAGATDTQYF,TGCGCCAGCAGCCAAGATTGGGCGGGGGCAACAGATACGCAGTATTTT
TRBV18,TRBJ2-5,TRBD2,-,CASSPIIAGGTETQYF,TGTGCCAGCTCACCCATCATAGCGGGGGGTACGGAGACCCAGTACTTC
TRBV29-1,TRBJ1-1,-,few,CSVGHLNTEAFF,TGCAGCGTGGGACACTTAAACACTGAAGCTTTCTTT
TRBV5-4,TRBJ2-1,-,-,CASSLGGAANNEQFF,TGTGCCAGCAGCTTGGGCGGGGCGGCTAACAATGAGCAGTTCTTC
TRBV7-3,TRBJ2-3,-,-,CASSEGVGTDTQYF,TGTGCCAGCAGCGAGGGGGTCGGCACAGATACGCAGTATTTT
TRBV7-9,TRBJ1-5,-,-,CASSLSGKAQHF,TGTGCCAGCAGCTTAAGCGGGAAAGCCCAGCATTTT
TRBV7-2,TRBJ2-3,TRBD2,once,CASSRSGESTDTQYF,TGTGCCAGCAGCCGTAGCGGGGAGAGCACAGATACGCAGTATTTT
TRBV6-5,TRBJ2-5,-,-,CASSSGQNQETQYF,TGTGCCAGCAGCTCCGGACAGAACCAAGAGACCCAGTACTTC
TRBV7-6,TRBJ2-1,-,-,CASSLGTGLASGTYNEQFF,TGTGCCAGCAGCTTAGGGACAGGACTAGCTTCGGGGACCTATAATGAGCAGTTCTTC
TRBV4-1,TRBJ1-2,-,-,CASSQELQSGANYGYTF,TGCGCCAGCAGCCAAGAACTCCAATCGGGTGCTAACTATGGCTACACCTTC
TRBV7-8,TRBJ2-2,-,once,CASSFQTGNTGELFF,TGTGCCAGCAGCTTTCAGACAGGGAACACCGGGGAGCTGTTTTTT
TRBV7-2,TRBJ1-4,-,-,CASSLKTVLGDEKLFF,TGTGCCAGCAGCCTGAAGACAGTTTTGGGTGATGAAAAACTGTTTTTT
TRBV6-1,TRBJ1-5,-,-,CASSLLSINQPQHF,TGTGCCAGCAGCCTCCTGTCTATCAATCAGCCCCAGCATTTT
TRBV12-2,TRBJ1-3,-,-,CASRLATQASGNTIYF,TGTGCAAGTCGCTTAGCGACCCAGGCGTCTGGAAACACCATATATTTT
TRBV10-3,TRBJ1-1,-,once,CAIRRLEGTEAFF,TGTGCCATCAGACGTTTAGAGGGCACTGAAGCTTTCTTT
TRBV11-2,TRBJ2-6,-,-,CAGRAGRSSGANVLTF,TGTGCCGGGCGGGCAGGACGAAGCTCTGGGGCCAACGTCCTGACTTTC
TRBV15,TRBJ1-5,-,-,CATSLNSNQPQHF,TGTGCCACCAGCTTAAATAGCAATCAGCCCCAGCATTTT
TRBV9,TRBJ1-1,TRBD1,once,CASSPRANRGRSEAFF,TGTGCCAGCAGCCCGAGAGCCAACAGGGGGCGGAGTGAAGCTTTCTTT
TRBV7-8,TRBJ1-5,-,once,CASSPGGVQENQPQHF,TGTGCCAGCAGCCCCGGAGGGGTACAGGAAAATCAGCCCCAGCATTTT
TRBV13,TRBJ1-2,-,once,CASSLVGRGANYGYTF,TGTGCCAGCAGCTTAGTAGGCAGGGGCGCTAACTATGGCTACACCTTC
TRBV7-9,TRBJ2-4,TRBD1,few,CASSLDRGQNIQYF,TGTGCCAGCAGCTTAGACAGGGGGCAAAACATTCAGTACTTC
TRBV7-8,TRBJ1-4,-,-,CASSSRGSNEKLFF,TGTGCCAGCAGCTCAAGAGGGTCTAATGAAAAACTGTTTTTT
TRBV29-1,TRBJ1-1,TRBD1,-,CSVGRGDTEAFF,TGCAGCGTTGGCAGGGGGGACACTGAAGCTTTCTTT
TRBV9,TRBJ1-5,-,-,CASSVGQGRNQPQHF,TGTGCCAGCAGCGTCGGGCAGGGGCGCAATCAGCCCCAGCATTTT
TRBV6-6,TRBJ2-7,-,-,CASSRQDRYEQYF,TGTGCCAGCAGCCGTCAGGATCGCTACGAGCAGTACTTC
TRBV7-3,TRBJ2-7,TRBD2,-,CASSLGGGASEQYF,TGTGCCAGCAGCTTGGGCGGGGGGGCTTCCGAGCAGTACTTC
TRBV4-1,TRBJ2-7,TRBD2,-,CASSQGVAGLSYEQYF,TGCGCCAGCAGCCAAGGAGTAGCGGGGCTTTCCTACGAGCAGTACTTC
TRBV28,TRBJ1-6,-,-,CASSLDSPYNSPLHF,TGTGCCAGCAGTTTAGACAGCCCGTATAATTCACCCCTCCACTTT
TRBV4-3,TRBJ1-2,-,-,CASSQDLSTGLYGYTF,TGCGCCAGCAGCCAAGATCTTAGCACAGGCCTCTATGGCTACACCTTC
TRBV19,TRBJ2-3,TRBD1,-,CASSRWTGNPTDTQYF,TGTGCCAGTAGCCGGTGGACAGGGAATCCCACAGATACGCAGTATTTT
TRBV20-1,TRBJ2-7,-,-,CSASNYEQYF,TGCAGTGCTTCTAACTACGAGCAGTACTTC
TRBV5-6,TRBJ2-1,-,-,CASSTAGGSYNEQFF,TGTGCCAGCAGCACAGCGGGTGGGTCCTACAATGAGCAGTTCTTC
TRBV10-2,TRBJ1-1,-,-,CASRAGVGTEAFF,TGCGCCAGCAGAGCCGGGGTGGGCACTGAAGCTTTCTTT
TRBV9,TRBJ1-1,TRBD1,-,CASSVSQGTEAFF,TGTGCCAGCAGCGTGTCACAGGGGACTGAAGCTTTCTTT
TRBV4-3,TRBJ2-7,TRBD2,-,CASSRQRGTYEQYF,TGCGCCAGCAGCCGGCAGCGGGGGACCTACGAGCAGTACTTC
TRBV19,TRBJ2-3,-,-,CASWGDPSRADTQYF,TGTGCCAGTTGGGGGGACCCCTCCCGCGCAGATACGCAGTATTTT
TRBV6-1,TRBJ2-2,-,-,CASSEWGTGRELFF,TGTGCCAGCAGTGAGTGGGGCACAGGCAGGGAGCTGTTTTTT
TRBV14,TRBJ1-2,-,-,CASSQDWGGQNYGYTF,TGTGCCAGCAGCCAAGATTGGGGGGGGCAGAACTATGGCTACACCTTC
TRBV7-2,TRBJ2-1,-,-,CASSLNPSSNEQFF,TGTGCCAGCAGCTTAAATCCTAGCTCCAATGAGCAGTTCTTC
TRBV4-1,TRBJ1-4,TRBD1,-,CASWGTGGSGEKLFF,TGCGCCAGCTGGGGGACAGGGGGCTCGGGTGAAAAACTGTTTTTT
TRBV23-1,TRBJ1-6,-,-,CASSQFGGNSPLHF,TGCGCCAGCAGTCAATTCGGGGGTAATTCACCCCTCCACTTT
TRBV2,TRBJ1-2,-,-,CASSAGRGGSDNYGYTF,TGTGCCAGCAGTGCGGGACGTGGAGGGTCGGATAACTATGGCTACACCTTC
TRBV6-1,TRBJ2-7,TRBD1,-,CASREGQGAMYEQYF,TGTGCCAGCAGGGAAGGACAGGGGGCAATGTACGAGCAGTACTTC
TRBV7-2,TRBJ1-5,-,-,CASSTKSNQPQHF,TGTGCCAGCAGCACTAAAAGCAATCAGCCCCAGCATTTT
TRBV4-3,TRBJ2-6,TRBD1,-,CASSQGPGTGSPGANVLTF,TGCGCCAGCAGCCAAGGCCCCGGGACAGGATCTCCTGGGGCCAACGTCCTGACTTTC
TRBV27,TRBJ2-4,-,-,CASSSRQGNKNIQYF,TGTGCCAGCAGTTCACGCCAGGGGAACAAAAACATTCAGTACTTC
TRBV9,TRBJ1-1,-,-,CASSVELNTEAFF,TGTGCCAGCAGCGTAGAGCTGAACACTGAAGCTTTCTTT
TRBV5-1,TRBJ2-1,TRBD1,-,CASSKGDRGLYNEQFF,TGCGCCAGCAGCAAGGGAGACAGGGGACTCTACAATGAGCAGTTCTTC
TRBV21-1,TRBJ2-1,-,-,CASSKGRVSSYNEQFF,TGTGCCAGCAGCAAAGGGAGGGTTTCCTCCTACAATGAGCAGTTCTTC
TRBV6-1,TRBJ2-2,TRBD1,-,CASVRQTGTGELFF,TGTGCCAGCGTGAGGCAGACAGGGACCGGGGAGCTGTTTTTT